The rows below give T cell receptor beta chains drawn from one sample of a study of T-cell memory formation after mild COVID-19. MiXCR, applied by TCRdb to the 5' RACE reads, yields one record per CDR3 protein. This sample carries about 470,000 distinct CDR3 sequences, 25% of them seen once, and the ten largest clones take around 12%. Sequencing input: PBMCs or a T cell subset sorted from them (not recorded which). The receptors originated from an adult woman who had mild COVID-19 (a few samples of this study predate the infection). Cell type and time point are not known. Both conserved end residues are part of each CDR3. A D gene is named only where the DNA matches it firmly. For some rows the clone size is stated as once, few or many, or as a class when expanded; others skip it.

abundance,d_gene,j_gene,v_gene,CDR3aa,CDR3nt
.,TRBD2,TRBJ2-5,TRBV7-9,CASSTRTSGGLETQYF,TGTGCCAGCAGCACAAGGACTAGCGGGGGACTGGAGACCCAGTACTTC
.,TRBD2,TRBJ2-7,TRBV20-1,CSASPFDTGRDEQYF,TGCAGTGCGTCCCCTTTTGACACGGGGAGGGACGAGCAGTACTTC
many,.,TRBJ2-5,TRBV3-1,CASSLRPETQYF,TGTGCCAGCAGCCTCCGACCGGAGACCCAGTACTTC
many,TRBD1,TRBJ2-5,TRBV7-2,CASSPQYDRGQETQYF,TGTGCCAGCAGCCCCCAATACGACAGGGGACAAGAGACCCAGTACTTC
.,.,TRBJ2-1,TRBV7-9,CASSLVTSSGNEQFF,TGTGCCAGCAGCTTAGTAACTAGCAGTGGCAATGAGCAGTTCTTC
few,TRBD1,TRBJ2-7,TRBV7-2,CASSLALQGAVYEQYF,TGTGCCAGCAGCTTAGCGCTGCAGGGGGCGGTATACGAGCAGTACTTC
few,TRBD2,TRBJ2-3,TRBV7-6,CASSRSGRVPTDTQYF,TGTGCCAGCAGCAGGAGCGGGAGGGTCCCCACAGATACGCAGTATTTT
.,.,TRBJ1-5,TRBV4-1,CASSEVRLQNQPQHF,TGCGCCAGCAGCGAGGTGAGACTACAAAATCAGCCCCAGCATTTT
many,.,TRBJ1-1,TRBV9,CASSKTDSEAFF,TGTGCCAGCAGCAAAACAGACAGCGAAGCTTTCTTT
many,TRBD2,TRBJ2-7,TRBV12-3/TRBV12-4,CASSLGLAGGEQYF,TGTGCCAGCAGTTTAGGGCTAGCGGGAGGTGAGCAGTACTTC
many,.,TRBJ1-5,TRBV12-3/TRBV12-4,CASRPPSGGRPQHF,TGTGCCAGCAGGCCCCCATCCGGGGGTAGGCCCCAGCATTTT
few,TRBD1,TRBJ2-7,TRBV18,CASSPGTGALNYEQYF,TGTGCCAGCTCACCGGGGACAGGGGCTTTAAACTACGAGCAGTACTTC
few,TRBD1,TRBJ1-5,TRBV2,CASSERQGYQPQHF,TGTGCCAGCAGTGAAAGACAGGGTTATCAGCCCCAGCATTTT
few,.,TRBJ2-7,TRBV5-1,CASSSWPSPGDEQYF,TGCGCCAGCAGCTCGTGGCCCAGCCCCGGTGACGAGCAGTACTTC
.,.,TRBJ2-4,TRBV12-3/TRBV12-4,CASSFQDIQYF,TGTGCCAGCAGTTTTCAGGACATTCAGTACTTC
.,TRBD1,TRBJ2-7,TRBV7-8,CASSFGTGAEQYF,TGTGCCAGCAGCTTCGGGACAGGGGCCGAGCAGTACTTC
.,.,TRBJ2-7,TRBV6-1,CASREEGREQYF,TGTGCCAGCAGGGAGGAGGGGCGCGAGCAGTACTTC
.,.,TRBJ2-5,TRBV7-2,CASSQYDRPKTQYF,TGTGCCAGCAGCCAGTATGACAGACCTAAGACCCAGTACTTC
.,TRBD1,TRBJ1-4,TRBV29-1,CSVALTGQHEKLFF,TGCAGCGTTGCCCTGACAGGGCAGCATGAAAAACTGTTTTTT
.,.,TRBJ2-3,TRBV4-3,CASSQTPGAGTQYF,TGCGCCAGCAGCCAGACCCCGGGGGCGGGTACGCAGTATTTT
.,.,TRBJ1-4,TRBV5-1,CASRGGGSNEKLFF,TGCGCCAGCAGAGGAGGCGGATCTAATGAAAAACTGTTTTTT
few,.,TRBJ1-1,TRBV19,CASSTLPGREGTEAFF,TGTGCCAGTAGTACACTACCAGGGAGGGAAGGGACTGAAGCTTTCTTT
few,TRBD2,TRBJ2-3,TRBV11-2,CASSQMRGGTDTQYF,TGTGCCAGCAGTCAGATGCGGGGGGGCACAGATACGCAGTATTTT
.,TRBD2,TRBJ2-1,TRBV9,CASSEGLASYNEQFF,TGTGCCAGCAGCGAAGGACTAGCGTCATACAATGAGCAGTTCTTC
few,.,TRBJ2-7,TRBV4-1,CASSQDPGGYEQYF,TGCGCCAGCAGCCAGGACCCCGGGGGTTACGAGCAGTACTTC
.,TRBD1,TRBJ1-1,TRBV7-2,CASSTGTGGTLGFF,TGTGCCAGCAGCACAGGGACAGGGGGAACTTTGGGTTTCTTT
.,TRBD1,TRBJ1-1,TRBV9,CASSLVRGPKADTEAFF,TGTGCCAGCAGTTTAGTGAGGGGGCCCAAAGCGGACACTGAAGCTTTCTTT
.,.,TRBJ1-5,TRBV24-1,CATSDSDSNQPQHF,TGTGCCACCAGTGATTCGGACAGTAATCAGCCCCAGCATTTT
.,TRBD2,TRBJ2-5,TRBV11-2,CASSSVAAGLAGETPYF,TGTGCCAGCAGCTCAGTGGCCGCGGGACTAGCGGGAGAAACCCCCTACTTC
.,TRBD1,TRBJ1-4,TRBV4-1,CASSPINPGQGNEKLFF,TGCGCCAGCAGCCCGATTAACCCGGGACAGGGGAATGAAAAACTGTTTTTT
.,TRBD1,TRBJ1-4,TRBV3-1,CASSPTQGGYEKLFF,TGTGCCAGCAGCCCCACCCAGGGGGGGTATGAAAAACTGTTTTTT
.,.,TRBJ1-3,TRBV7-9,CASSPGLGRTEEDTIYF,TGTGCCAGCAGCCCCGGGTTGGGGCGTACGGAAGAGGACACCATATATTTT
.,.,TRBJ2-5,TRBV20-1,CSASYRDVGTQYF,TGCAGTGCCTCCTACCGGGACGTTGGGACCCAGTACTTC
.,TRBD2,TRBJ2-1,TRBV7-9,CASSRPGLHYNEQFF,TGTGCCAGCAGCAGACCGGGACTACACTACAATGAGCAGTTCTTC
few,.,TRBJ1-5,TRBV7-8,CASSLQRQPQHF,TGTGCCAGCAGCTTGCAGAGGCAGCCCCAGCATTTT
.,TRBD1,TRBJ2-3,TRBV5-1,CASSPGDRGHTDTQYF,TGCGCCAGCAGCCCCGGGGACAGGGGTCACACAGATACGCAGTATTTT
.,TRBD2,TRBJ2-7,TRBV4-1,CASSLTPGLAYEQYF,TGCGCCAGCAGCCTCACCCCGGGACTAGCTTACGAGCAGTACTTC
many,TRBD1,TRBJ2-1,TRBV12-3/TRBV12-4,CASSSGTGYNEQFF,TGTGCCAGCAGTTCCGGGACAGGCTACAATGAGCAGTTCTTC
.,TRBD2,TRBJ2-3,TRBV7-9,CASSSGLAGAGDTQYF,TGTGCCAGCAGCTCAGGCTTAGCGGGGGCAGGAGATACGCAGTATTTT
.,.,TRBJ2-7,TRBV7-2,CASSFPTSYEQYF,TGTGCCAGCAGCTTCCCTACCTCCTACGAGCAGTACTTC
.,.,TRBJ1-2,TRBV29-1,CSGGGAEGKNTF,TGCAGCGGAGGGGGGGCAGAGGGAAAGAACACCTTC
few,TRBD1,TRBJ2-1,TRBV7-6,CASSLGGQSNEQFF,TGTGCCAGCAGCTTAGGGGGACAGAGCAATGAGCAGTTCTTC
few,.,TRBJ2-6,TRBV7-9,CASSQGFGANVLTF,TGTGCCAGCAGCCAGGGGTTTGGGGCCAACGTCCTGACTTTC
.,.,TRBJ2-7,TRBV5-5,CASSLEGHGVSYEQYF,TGTGCCAGCAGCTTGGAGGGCCACGGCGTCTCCTACGAGCAGTACTTC
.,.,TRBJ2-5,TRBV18,CASSPRGRETQYF,TGTGCCAGCTCACCCCGGGGTCGAGAGACCCAGTACTTC
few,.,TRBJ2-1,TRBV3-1,CASSPGLLLNEQFF,TGTGCCAGCAGCCCCGGACTGTTATTGAATGAGCAGTTCTTC
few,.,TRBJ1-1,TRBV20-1,CSARTPGWTEAFF,TGCAGTGCACGGACACCCGGGTGGACTGAAGCTTTCTTT
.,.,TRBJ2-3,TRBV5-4,CASSSVKTDTQYF,TGTGCCAGCAGCTCTGTGAAGACAGATACGCAGTATTTT
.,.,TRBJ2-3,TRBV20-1,CSARRLDAQYF,TGCAGTGCTAGGCGGCTAGATGCGCAGTATTTT
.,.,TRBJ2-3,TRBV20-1,CSARRKGGHTQYF,TGCAGTGCTAGAAGGAAAGGGGGGCATACGCAGTATTTT
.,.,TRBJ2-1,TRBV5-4,CASSRVAVEQFF,TGTGCCAGCAGCAGGGTAGCGGTTGAGCAGTTCTTC
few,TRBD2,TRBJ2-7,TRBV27,CASSLSRTSVTYEQYF,TGTGCCAGCAGTTTATCTAGGACTAGCGTGACCTACGAGCAGTACTTC
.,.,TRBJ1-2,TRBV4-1,CASSRGPNTDYGYTF,TGCGCCAGCAGCCGAGGGCCTAATACTGACTATGGCTACACCTTC
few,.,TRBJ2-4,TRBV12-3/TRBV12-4,CASSAGNGIQYF,TGTGCCAGCAGCGCGGGTAATGGCATTCAGTACTTC
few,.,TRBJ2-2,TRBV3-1,CASSQAAGGQSHGELFF,TGTGCCAGCAGCCAAGCCGCGGGGGGACAGAGTCACGGGGAGCTGTTTTTT
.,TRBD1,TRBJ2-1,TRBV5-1,CASSLGGQMFGEQFF,TGCGCCAGCAGCTTGGGGGGACAGATGTTTGGTGAGCAGTTCTTC
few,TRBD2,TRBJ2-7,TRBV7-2,CASSLGSGGGAYEQYF,TGTGCCAGCAGCTTAGGGTCTGGCGGGGGGGCCTACGAGCAGTACTTC
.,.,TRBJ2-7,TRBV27,CASSLSWGTAYEQYF,TGTGCCAGCAGTTTATCGTGGGGGACCGCGTACGAGCAGTACTTC
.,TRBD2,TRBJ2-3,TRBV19,CASSPAGGLAASTDTQYF,TGTGCCAGTAGCCCAGCAGGGGGACTAGCTGCTAGCACAGATACGCAGTATTTT